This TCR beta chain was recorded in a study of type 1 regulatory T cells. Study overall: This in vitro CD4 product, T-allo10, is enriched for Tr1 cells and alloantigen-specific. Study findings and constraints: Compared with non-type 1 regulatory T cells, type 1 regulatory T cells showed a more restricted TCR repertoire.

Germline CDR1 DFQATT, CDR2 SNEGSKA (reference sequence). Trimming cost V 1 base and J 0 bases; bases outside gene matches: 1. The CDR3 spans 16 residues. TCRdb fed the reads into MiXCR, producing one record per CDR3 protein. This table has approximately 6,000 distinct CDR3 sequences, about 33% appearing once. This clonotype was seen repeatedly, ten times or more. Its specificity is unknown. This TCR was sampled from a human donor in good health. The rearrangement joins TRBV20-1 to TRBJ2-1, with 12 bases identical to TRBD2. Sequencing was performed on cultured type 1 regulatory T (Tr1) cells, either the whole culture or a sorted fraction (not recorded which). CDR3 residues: CSARGLAGDSYNEQFF. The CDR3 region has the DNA TGCAGTGCTAGAGGACTAGCGGGAGACTCCTACAATGAGCAGTTCTTC.